The 25 T cell receptor beta chains listed next were all sequenced from one sample in a study of identical twins. TCRdb reprocessed the 5' RACE reads via MiXCR and lists one record per CDR3 protein. This sample has under 350,000 distinct CDR3 sequences, with roughly 10% found just once. These data also formed part of another study, on yellow fever vaccine responses in identical twins.

The sequenced material came from CD8+ T cells sorted from blood. Every receptor here comes from a woman between 18 and 30 years old in good health.

This clonotype was detected ten times or more. This chain joins TRBV7-9 and TRBJ2-1; TRBD1 agrees at 7 bases. CDR1 is SEHNR, CDR2 FQNEAQ, per germline (reference sequence). The CDR3 totals 14 residues. V shed 5 bases and J 8 bases; nucleotides not matched to a gene: 9. CDR3 residues: CASSLQAGGDEQFF. In DNA form, the CDR3 reads TGTGCCAGCAGCCTTCAGGCAGGGGGAGATGAGCAGTTCTTC.

CDR3 DNA sequence: TGTGCCAGCAGCTTTGGGGTTCTGCGCCATGGGGAAGAGACCCAGTACTTC. Encoded protein: CASSFGVLRHGEETQYF. This sequence joins TRBV5-6 and TRBJ2-5, with D unclear. Trimming took 2 bases from V and 3 from J, leaving 20 bases between them. CDR1 is SGHDT, CDR2 YYEEEE, per germline. This CDR3 comprises 17 residues.

The rearrangement joins TRBV27 to TRBJ1-5; the match to TRBD1 covers 8 bases. CDR1 and CDR2 from the germline V gene are MNHEY and SMNVEV (reference sequence). The CDR3 spans 14 residues. The J segment lost 5 bases and the V segment lost 2 bases, leaving 2 bases of the junction unmatched. CDR3: CASSLTTGDQPQHF. The CDR3 region has the DNA TGTGCCAGCAGTTTAACGACAGGGGATCAGCCCCAGCATTTT.

The gene calls are TRBV4-1 and TRBJ1-1; D is possibly TRBD1 (6 bases). Germline V gene data show CDR1 as MGHRA and CDR2 as YSYEKL. The CDR3 totals 15 residues. The V gene lost 5 bases and the J gene lost 2 bases, with 15 bases spanning the gap. For the CDR3, the DNA is TGCGCCAGCAGCGCCCAACCAGGGACAAACACTGAAGCTTTCTTT. It translates to CASSAQPGTNTEAFF.

This clonotype has ten or more counts. The J gene is TRBJ1-4, the V gene TRBV7-2; the D is unclear. Germline assignment: CDR1 SGHTA and CDR2 FQGNSA. The CDR3 consists of 14 residues. The V end was cut by 6 bases, the J end by 4 bases, with 12 bases between. The CDR3: CASRGSTNNEKLFF. DNA for the CDR3: TGTGCCAGCAGGGGGTCCACCAATAATGAAAAACTGTTTTTT.

This clonotype showed up just a few times. The V call is TRBV5-8, the J call TRBJ2-1, with D uncertain. CDR1 is SGHTS, CDR2 YDEGEE, per germline. The CDR3 is 14 amino acids. V lost 3 bases and J lost 0, with 7 bases in between. The CDR3 bases are TGTGCCAGCAGCTCTCCCCCCTCCTACAATGAGCAGTTCTTC. It specifies CASSSPPSYNEQFF.

This clonotype has at least ten counts. This chain connects TRBV20-1 to TRBJ2-7; D tentatively fits TRBD1 or TRBD2 (5 bases each). Trimming took off 2 bases at V and 0 bases at J, with 11 bases between the two ends. The CDR3 covers 14 residues. Germline V lookup: CDR1 DFQATT, CDR2 SNEGSKA (reference sequence). The CDR3 coding sequence is TGCAGTGCTAGAAACGGGACGTCCTCCTACGAGCAGTACTTC. Its protein is CSARNGTSSYEQYF.

This clonotype was seen many times. This rearrangement joins TRBV6-1 to TRBJ1-1; D is undetermined. V shed 2 bases and J shed 5 bases, with 9 bases lying between them. The CDR3 is 13 residues long. The germline CDR1 and CDR2 sequences are MNHNS and SASEGT. The CDR3 here is CASSEFWGTEAFF. The CDR3 bases are TGTGCCAGCAGTGAATTCTGGGGAACTGAAGCTTTCTTT.

The gene calls are TRBV4-3 and TRBJ2-4; TRBD2 matches 7 bases. The CDR3 is 16 amino acids. V dropped 0 bases and J dropped 7; count of bases not matched to a gene: 9. Germline-derived CDR1 and CDR2 are LGHNA and YSLEER. The CDR3 DNA reads TGCGCCAGCAGCCAAGATTGGGTCGGGAGGAAGAACATTCAGTACTTC. This codes for CASSQDWVGRKNIQYF.

This clonotype was seen ten or more times. The gene calls are TRBV5-5 and TRBJ1-2; D is unclear. This CDR3 region has 15 residues. The germline V and J ends were trimmed by 0 bases and 8 bases, with 17 bases remaining between them. Germline V gene sequence: CDR1 SGHKS, CDR2 YYEKEE (reference sequence). CDR3 sequence: CASSLDRQILFGYTF. CDR3 coding DNA: TGTGCCAGCAGCTTGGATCGGCAGATCCTCTTCGGCTACACCTTC.

The V and J genes are TRBV2 and TRBJ2-1, with 9 bases matching TRBD1. The V segment lost 10 bases and the J segment 4 bases; nucleotides outside the gene matches: 14. Germline V gives CDR1 SNHLY, CDR2 FYNNEI. This CDR3 is 16 amino acids long. In DNA form, the CDR3 reads TGTGCCACCCCCCGAGGCGGGACAGGGATATACAATGAGCAGTTCTTC. Translated, it gives CATPRGGTGIYNEQFF.

This chain connects TRBV27 to TRBJ2-7, with D perhaps TRBD2 (6 bases). Trimming cost V 5 bases and J 6 bases, with 11 bases left between them. Germline V CDR1 and CDR2: MNHEY, SMNVEV (reference sequence). The CDR3 consists of 12 residues. In DNA form, the CDR3 reads TGTGCCAGCAGTCCTCACGGGGGCGAGCAGTACTTC. As protein: CASSPHGGEQYF.

This clonotype was found many times. J is TRBJ2-1 and V is TRBV7-6; TRBD2 agrees at 10 bases. The CDR3 sequence is 18 residues long. Trimming at V came to 2 bases and at J to 0 bases, leaving 7 bases not matched to a gene. The germline gives CDR1 SGHVS, CDR2 FNYEAQ. The CDR3, as DNA: TGTGCCAGCAGCTTATTAACTAGCGGGGCCCGCTCCTACAATGAGCAGTTCTTC. Protein: CASSLLTSGARSYNEQFF.

This clonotype was counted only a few times. V gene TRBV7-8 combines with J gene TRBJ2-1; 10 bases are shared with TRBD2. CDR1 SGHVS and CDR2 FQNEAQ come from the germline V gene. V gave up 5 bases and J gave up 6 bases; unmatched junction bases: 7. CDR3 length: 15 residues. The CDR3 DNA reads as TGTGCCAGCAGCCTTCCTAGCGGGGGCGTCAATGAGCAGTTCTTC. Translating gives CASSLPSGGVNEQFF.

This clonotype turned up a few times. The chain is built from TRBV14 and TRBJ2-7; no definite D call. V was pared by 4 bases and J by 1 base, with 8 bases between. CDR1 is SGHDN and CDR2 is FVKESK in the germline V gene. The CDR3 consists of 13 residues. CDR3 in DNA: TGTGCCAGCAGCCGTAACCCATCCTACGAGCAGTACTTC. Amino acid sequence: CASSRNPSYEQYF.

The sample holds many counts of this clonotype. This chain joins TRBV5-4 and TRBJ2-5; D gene unclear. Germline CDR1 is SGHNT and CDR2 is YYREEE (reference sequence). V was clipped by 6 bases and J by 3 bases, with 9 bases between them. The CDR3 loop spans 12 amino acids. The CDR3 sequence is CASTGREETQYF. The CDR3 nucleotides read TGTGCCAGCACCGGACGAGAAGAGACCCAGTACTTC. The variable domain in full, completed from reference TRBV5-4 and TRBJ2-5, reads ETGVTQSPTHLIKTRGQQVTLRCSSQSGHNTVSWYQQALGQGPQFIFQYYREEENGRGNFPPRFSGLQFPNYSSELNVNALELDDSALYLCASTGREETQYFGPGTRLLVL.

The chain joins TRBV7-2 to TRBJ2-7, with 7 bases matching TRBD1. With 5 bases clipped from V and 0 bases from J, the junction kept 10 bases outside the gene matches. Germline CDR1 is SGHTA and CDR2 is FQGNSA. The CDR3 totals 16 residues. CDR3: CASSPPTGKVSYEQYF. DNA of the CDR3: TGTGCCAGCAGCCCCCCGACAGGGAAGGTCTCCTACGAGCAGTACTTC.

This clonotype appeared a few times. The V gene is TRBV11-2, the J gene TRBJ2-7, with TRBD1 matching over 7 bases. The V gene's germline CDR1 is SGHAT and CDR2 FQNNGV. The CDR3 extends over 16 amino acids. The V gene end was trimmed by 6 bases and the J gene end by 4 bases; junction bases not matched to a gene: 15. Here the CDR3 reads CASRRGLQGPAYEQYF. The CDR3 coding sequence is TGTGCCAGCAGGCGCGGGCTACAGGGGCCGGCTTACGAGCAGTACTTC.

The chain recombines TRBV19 with TRBJ2-7; no firm D call. This CDR3 spans 9 amino acids. Between the trimmed V and J ends, which lost 11 bases and 2 bases, there was a span of 4 bases. Germline values: CDR1 LNHDA, CDR2 SQIVND (reference sequence). Written as DNA, the CDR3 is TGTGCCGGTACCTACGAGCAGTACTTC. As protein: CAGTYEQYF.

This clonotype occurred a few times. V usage is TRBV7-6 and J usage is TRBJ2-7; TRBD2 matches at 7 bases. The trim removed 5 bases at V and 0 bases at J, leaving 7 bases unmatched. CDR3 length equals 15 residues. Germline V gene sequence: CDR1 SGHVS, CDR2 FNYEAQ. This chain's CDR3 is CASSKLREDSYEQYF. Here the CDR3 DNA reads TGTGCCAGCAGCAAACTACGGGAGGACTCCTACGAGCAGTACTTC. The complete variable domain, with remaining parts taken from reference TRBV7-6 and TRBJ2-7, reads GAGVSQSPRYKVTKRGQDVALRCDPISGHVSLYWYRQALGQGPEFLTYFNYEAQQDKSGLPNDRFSAERPEGSISTLTIQRTEQRDSAMYRCASSKLREDSYEQYFGPGTRLTVT.

This clonotype was observed at least ten times. The chain carries TRBV7-2 and TRBJ2-1; D is ambiguous. The CDR3 is 15 amino acids. The germline V and J ends were trimmed by 3 bases and 7 bases, with 16 bases remaining between them. Germline CDR1 and CDR2: SGHTA and FQGNSA. CDR3 sequence: CASSLGWALTNEQFF. The CDR3 DNA reads as TGTGCCAGCAGCTTGGGGTGGGCCCTGACAAATGAGCAGTTCTTC. Supplemented by reference TRBV7-2 and TRBJ2-1, the full variable domain reads GAGVSQSPSNKVTEKGKDVELRCDPISGHTALYWYRQSLGQGLEFLIYFQGNSAPDKSGLPSDRFSAERTGGSVSTLTIQRTQQEDSAVYLCASSLGWALTNEQFFGPGTRLTVL.

This chain uses TRBV6-2 or TRBV6-3 with TRBJ2-1; TRBD2 agrees at 13 bases. Germline V gene sequence: CDR1 MNHEY, CDR2 SVGEGT. The CDR3 has 16 residues. V lost 6 bases and J lost 7; bases outside the gene matches: 9. The CDR3: CASSPTMTSGRNEQFF. CDR3 DNA sequence: TGTGCCAGCAGCCCAACGATGACTAGCGGGAGGAATGAGCAGTTCTTC.

At least ten counts were recorded for this clonotype. The chain uses TRBV12-3 or TRBV12-4 and TRBJ1-3, with 8 bases matching TRBD1. V shed 6 bases, J shed 2 bases, and the junction held 3 bases outside the gene matches. The CDR3 is 14 amino acids. CDR3 bases: TGTGCCAGCAGCCTGACAGGGGCTGGAAACACCATATATTTT. Encoded protein: CASSLTGAGNTIYF.

The CDR3 sequence is CASSLAVAGVGETQYF. The CDR3, as DNA: TGTGCCAGCAGTTTAGCGGTAGCGGGAGTCGGGGAGACCCAGTACTTC. The V gene is TRBV27, the J gene TRBJ2-5, with TRBD2 matching 9 bases. Germline V gives CDR1 MNHEY, CDR2 SMNVEV (reference sequence). V was pared by 2 bases and J by 5 bases, with 9 bases of the junction left unmatched. The CDR3 is 16 residues long.

The V gene is TRBV12-3 or TRBV12-4, the J gene TRBJ2-3, with D uncertain. Trimming removed 3 bases at V and 2 bases at J, with 12 bases between. This CDR3 is 15 amino acids long. CDR3 sequence: CASSLGSLHTDTQYF. CDR3 coding DNA: TGTGCCAGCAGTTTGGGCAGCCTGCACACAGATACGCAGTATTTT.